This TCR beta chain was identified during a study of persistence of HIV-infected CD4 T cells. The CDR3 totals 16 residues. Germline loops: CDR1 SGHDN, CDR2 FVKESK. Trimming stripped 3 bases from V and 3 bases from J, with 14 bases between. As for this clone: Its antigen is unknown.

Stimulation used approximately 9.6 ug/mL lysate from CMV-infected fibroblasts. CD40L/CD69 double-negative CD45RO-high memory CD4+ T cells were collected. The libraries were made with immunoSEQ version 4 in survey mode. The protocol was immunoSEQ multiplex PCR, while the TCRdb copy is restricted to in-frame clones and leaves out a portion. Of roughly 35,000 clones listed, approximately 80% are singletons. The chain is built from TRBV14 and TRBJ1-4; unclear D gene. This clonotype was sampled from an adult man with HIV who was CMV-seropositive. The sample here was CD4+ T cells sorted from PBMCs after approximately 19-hour stimulation, taken from a patient who received antiretroviral therapy. The CDR3 reads CASSHRFEQANEKLFF. Here the CDR3 DNA reads TGTGCCAGCAGCCATAGGTTCGAGCAAGCTAATGAAAAACTGTTTTTT. Complete variable domain (other parts from reference TRBV14 and TRBJ1-4): EAGVTQFPSHSVIEKGQTVTLRCDPISGHDNLYWYRRVMGKEIKFLLHFVKESKQDESGMPNNRFLAERTGGTYSTLKVQPAELEDSGVYFCASSHRFEQANEKLFFGSGTQLSVL.